Listed below are T cell receptor beta chains from one sample, sequenced in a study of T cell responses to AZD1222 COVID-19 vaccine. The table came from immunoSEQ multiplex PCR; TCRdb's copy has only in-frame clones and leaves some out. The repertoire consists of 200,000 or so clones, with around 93% occurring once and the leading ten covering roughly 8.4%. This specimen consisted of peripheral blood, obtained on day 0 of AZD1222 vaccination. The receptor set was obtained from an adult in good health. Both conserved end residues are trimmed from each CDR3.

j_gene | v_gene | len | CDR3aa
TRBJ1-6 | TRBV2 | 11 | ASSEHNGAPLH
TRBJ2-2 | TRBV11-1 | 13 | ASSTRRQGAGELF
TRBJ1-1 | TRBV11-2 | 13 | ASSLPGGVRTEAF
TRBJ1-5 | TRBV28 | 10 | ASRKGTQPQH
TRBJ2-1 | TRBV3-1/TRBV3-2 | 16 | ASSRSSGTGSSYNEQF
TRBJ1-4 | TRBV12-3/TRBV12-4 | 9 | ASSSYRDLF
TRBJ1-1 | TRBV28 | 12 | ASSPKTLNTEAF
TRBJ2-5 | TRBV28 | 14 | ASSIRTGGGQETQY
TRBJ1-5 | TRBV7-9 | 11 | ASSLDRAQPQH
TRBJ2-5 | TRBV19 | 12 | ATGIGRMGETQY
TRBJ2-2 | TRBV9 | 12 | ASSVGGSVGELF
TRBJ1-1 | TRBV7-9 | 12 | ASSTGTGNTEAF
TRBJ1-2 | TRBV9 | 14 | ASSGTPNGQWGGYT
TRBJ1-2 | TRBV7-2 | 12 | ASSLPGSIYGYT
TRBJ2-2 | TRBV5-5 | 12 | ASSLTGNTGELF
TRBJ2-1 | TRBV24-1 | 14 | ATSDRQGALVNEQF
TRBJ2-1 | TRBV5-4 | 13 | ASSLEGRAYNEQF
TRBJ2-7 | TRBV5-6 | 15 | ASSHRTSGTGSYEQY
TRBJ1-2 | TRBV2 | 11 | ASSEQGTDIES
TRBJ2-4 | TRBV10-3 | 13 | AISESAGIKDIQY
TRBJ1-1 | TRBV10-3 | 12 | AISDPRRGTRAF
TRBJ2-7 | TRBV28 | 14 | ASSPTGASNYYEQY
TRBJ1-2 | TRBV27 | 13 | ASSTHQYRYYGYT
TRBJ2-7 | TRBV19 | 11 | ASSIAEAYEQY
TRBJ1-3 | TRBV19 | 13 | ASSWSTQSGNTIY
TRBJ1-2 | TRBV7-9 | 13 | ASSGSGTVFYGYT
TRBJ1-5 | TRBV27 | 11 | ASSPAEHQPQH
TRBJ1-1 | TRBV28 | 12 | ASSPRTENTEAF
TRBJ2-3 | TRBV29-1 | 12 | SVRETVKTDTQY
TRBJ1-2 | TRBV27 | 14 | ASSSVRLGGDYGYT
TRBJ2-5 | TRBV15 | 16 | ATSRDLLRTGAVETQY
TRBJ2-1 | TRBV10-3 | 12 | AISTSGSVNEQF
TRBJ1-1 | TRBV7-3 | 11 | ASSAGQGAIEL
TRBJ1-5 | TRBV7-2 | 14 | ASSSGQGAGNQPQH
TRBJ2-1 | TRBV27 | 14 | ASSPGGRGPHNEQF
TRBJ1-1 | TRBV27 | 13 | ASSLSRGQNTEAF
TRBJ2-5 | TRBV28 | 18 | ASSSSEWTVTSGTQETQY
TRBJ2-2 | TRBV7-8 | 16 | ASRKGQTSGANTGELF
TRBJ2-1 | TRBV5-1 | 13 | ASSSRDREYNEQF
TRBJ2-7 | TRBV13 | 10 | ASSLISDEQY
TRBJ2-1 | TRBV7-8 | 16 | ASSLSGTSGVWPNEQF
TRBJ2-3 | TRBV12-3/TRBV12-4 | 11 | ASSGAVTDTQY
TRBJ2-2 | TRBV5-1 | 14 | ASSLEREGDTGELF
TRBJ2-5 | TRBV19 | 12 | ASSMELLQETQY
TRBJ1-2 | TRBV24-1 | 11 | ATSGSTGKGYT
TRBJ2-5 | TRBV9 | 13 | ASSVVGQGQGTQY
TRBJ1-4 | TRBV29-1 | 12 | SVGDRGLSEKLF
TRBJ2-3 | TRBV11-2 | 15 | ASSSGTSGSLSDTQY
TRBJ1-4 | TRBV18 | 11 | ASSRGGNEKLF
TRBJ2-3 | TRBV18 | 16 | ASSPTSGRAGGTDTQY